The next 21 T cell receptor beta chains were all read from a single sample in a study of T cell responses to AZD1222 COVID-19 vaccine. Libraries were prepared by immunoSEQ multiplex PCR; TCRdb keeps only in-frame clonotypes and omits some of them. The sample shows roughly 120,000 clones, about 90% of them seen only once. The material was peripheral blood, obtained on day 0 of MenACWY control vaccination. The receptors here all came from an adult in good health.

This chain joins TRBV29-1 and TRBJ2-4; D is uncertain. The length of the CDR3 is 15 residues. CDR1 and CDR2 (germline): SQVTM, ANQGSEA. Trimming removed 2 bases at V and 0 bases at J, with 11 bases between. The CDR3 protein is CSVERFGVAKNIQYF. The CDR3 bases are TGCAGCGTTGAAAGGTTCGGAGTAGCCAAAAACATTCAGTACTTC.

The V and J genes are TRBV14 and TRBJ2-7, with TRBD2 as a possible D gene (5 bases). Per germline, CDR1 SGHDN and CDR2 FVKESK. The CDR3 is 14 amino acids. V lost 5 bases and J lost 3, with 14 bases in between. CDR3 residues: CASSGVPSNYEQYF. CDR3 sequence (DNA): TGTGCCAGCAGCGGAGTTCCTAGCAACTACGAGCAGTACTTC.

This clone occurred once. This chain links TRBV6-5 with TRBJ2-1; the D gene is possibly TRBD1 (6 bases). The CDR3 has 15 amino acids. From germline, CDR1 is MNHEY and CDR2 SVGAGI. V lost 6 bases and J lost 0, with 12 bases in between. CDR3 sequence: CASRETQGSYNEQFF. CDR3 DNA sequence: TGTGCCAGCAGAGAGACACAGGGCTCCTACAATGAGCAGTTCTTC.

CDR3 protein: CASSPRLGTQETQYF. Written as DNA, the CDR3 is TGTGCCAGCAGTCCACGACTAGGGACCCAAGAGACCCAGTACTTC. The chain links TRBV27 to TRBJ2-5, with a weak D call TRBD2 (6 bases). The CDR3 is 15 amino acids. The V end lost 5 bases, the J end lost 1 base, and 14 bases lay between the germline ends. Germline CDR1 and CDR2: MNHEY and SMNVEV (reference sequence).

The chain combines TRBV9 with TRBJ2-7; TRBD1 or TRBD2 may be the D gene (5 bases each). V was shortened by 2 bases and J by 6 bases, with 12 bases between the two germline ends. This CDR3 contains 13 residues. The V gene's germline CDR1 is SGDLS and CDR2 YYNGEE. The CDR3 loop reads CASSVIEGSEQYF. The CDR3 nucleotides read TGTGCCAGCAGCGTTATCGAGGGGTCCGAGCAGTACTTC.

The genes are TRBV6-6 and TRBJ2-6; tentatively, D is TRBD1 (6 bases). This CDR3 is built from 20 residues. V gave up 5 bases and J gave up 4 bases, with 27 bases separating them. In germline, CDR1 is MNHNY, CDR2 SVGAGI (reference sequence). The CDR3 is CASSRVGRGGLLFGANVLTF. Here the CDR3 DNA reads TGTGCCAGCAGTCGTGTGGGCAGGGGTGGGCTGTTGTTCGGGGCCAACGTCCTGACTTTC.

This clone was found once. This chain connects TRBV15 to TRBJ2-5; D not resolved. This CDR3 has 14 amino acids. Germline values: CDR1 LNHNV, CDR2 YYDKDF (reference sequence). V was trimmed by 0 bases and J by 5 bases, leaving 10 bases between them. The CDR3 region has the DNA TGTGCCACCAGCAGAGATTCGGGCGTTGAGACCCAGTACTTC. Amino acid sequence: CATSRDSGVETQYF. The entire variable domain, with the rest obtained from reference TRBV15 and TRBJ2-5, is as follows: DAMVIQNPRYQVTQFGKPVTLSCSQTLNHNVMYWYQQKSSQAPKLLFHYYDKDFNNEADTPDNFQSRRPNTSFCFLDIRSPGLGDTAMYLCATSRDSGVETQYFGPGTRLLVL.

V and J are TRBV3-1 (or the pseudogene TRBV3-2) and TRBJ2-3; perhaps TRBD2 as D (5 bases). V lost 1 base and J lost 1, with 6 bases in between. CDR1 and CDR2 (germline): LGHDT, YNNKEL (reference sequence). The length of the CDR3 is 14 residues. CDR3: CASSQGSGTDTQYF. CDR3 coding DNA: TGTGCCAGCAGCCAAGGTAGCGGCACAGATACGCAGTATTTT.

The J gene is TRBJ2-7, the V gene TRBV7-2; 11 bases are a match to TRBD2. The CDR3 totals 16 residues. Germline assignment: CDR1 SGHTA and CDR2 FQGNSA. V gave up 8 bases and J gave up 6 bases; unmatched junction bases: 15. The CDR3 nucleotides read TGTGCCAGCGCCCCAACTACTAGCGGGAGCCTTGGCGAGCAGTACTTC. Its protein is CASAPTTSGSLGEQYF.

The chain has TRBV11-1 and TRBJ1-4, with TRBD1 matching 9 bases. From germline, CDR1 is SGHAT and CDR2 FQDESV (reference sequence). The CDR3 is 14 amino acids. V lost 4 bases to trimming and J lost 7 bases; unmatched junction nucleotides: 4. The CDR3 DNA sequence: TGTGCCAGCAGCTCGGGGACAGGGCGTGAAAAACTGTTTTTT. Amino acid sequence: CASSSGTGREKLFF.

The sample holds a few counts of this clone. The chain recombines TRBV7-3 with TRBJ1-1; possible D gene TRBD1, 5 bases. The CDR3 sequence is 14 residues long. V lost 4 bases and J 4 bases, leaving 13 bases between the germline ends. Per germline, CDR1 SGHTA and CDR2 FQGTGA. The CDR3 reads CASSSAGGGTEAFF. CDR3 sequence (DNA): TGTGCCAGCAGCTCTGCGGGGGGTGGCACTGAAGCTTTCTTT. The variable domain in full, completed from reference TRBV7-3 and TRBJ1-1, reads GAGVSQTPSNKVTEKGKYVELRCDPISGHTALYWYRQSLGQGPEFLIYFQGTGAADDSGLPNDRFFAVRPEGSVSTLKIQRTERGDSAVYLCASSSAGGGTEAFFGQGTRLTVV.

The chain uses TRBV28 and TRBJ2-1; unclear D gene. V dropped 2 bases and J dropped 5 bases, with 13 bases sitting between them. The CDR3 totals 15 residues. Germline CDR1 reads MDHEN; CDR2 reads SYDVKM. DNA for the CDR3: TGTGCCAGCAGTTTAGTCCCCGGCAGGAACAATGAGCAGTTCTTC. It encodes CASSLVPGRNNEQFF.

This clone showed up just once. This chain connects TRBV28 to TRBJ1-2; the D gene is possibly TRBD1 (6 bases). With 6 bases removed from V and 6 bases from J, the gap between germline ends came to 14 bases. CDR1 MDHEN and CDR2 SYDVKM come from the germline V gene. The CDR3 sequence is 13 residues long. The CDR3: CASSSRGADGYTF. In DNA, the CDR3 is TGTGCCAGCAGCAGCAGGGGCGCGGATGGCTACACCTTC.

This sequence joins TRBV13 and TRBJ2-7; D remains unclear. This CDR3 region has 11 residues. Per the germline V gene, CDR1 is PRHDT and CDR2 is FYEKMQ (reference sequence). Trimming shortened V by 5 bases and J by 3 bases, and 5 bases separated the two germline ends. The CDR3: CASSLNYEQYF. Written as DNA, the CDR3 is TGTGCCAGCAGCCTAAACTACGAGCAGTACTTC. The whole variable domain, remainder taken from reference TRBV13 and TRBJ2-7, is AAGVIQSPRHLIKEKRETATLKCYPIPRHDTVYWYQQGPGQDPQFLISFYEKMQSDKGSIPDRFSAQQFSDYHSELNMSSLELGDSALYFCASSLNYEQYFGPGTRLTVT.

The chain recombines TRBV5-4 with TRBJ2-7; D is perhaps TRBD1 (6 bases). V shed 3 bases and J shed 7 bases, with 20 bases lying between them. Germline V gives CDR1 SGHNT, CDR2 YYREEE (reference sequence). This CDR3 is 15 amino acids long. The CDR3 nucleotides read TGTGCCAGCAGCTCGGCCGGGACACCAGGATTTGAGCAGTACTTC. Translation gives CASSSAGTPGFEQYF.

The chain recombines TRBV6-6 with TRBJ2-7, with a possible D match to TRBD2 (5 bases). Trimming cost V 5 bases and J 0 bases, with 14 bases left between them. The length of the CDR3 is 15 residues. The germline gives CDR1 MNHNY, CDR2 SVGAGI (reference sequence). CDR3 bases: TGTGCCAGCAGTGACACTGGACTCAGCTCCTACGAGCAGTACTTC. Translated: CASSDTGLSSYEQYF.

The chain recombines TRBV30 with TRBJ1-1; maybe TRBD1 (5 bases). Germline values: CDR1 GTSNPN, CDR2 SVGIG (reference sequence). V dropped 0 bases and J dropped 2 bases, with 16 bases sitting between them. The CDR3 runs to 16 residues. The CDR3 DNA reads as TGTGCCTGGAGTGTCCCTTGGGGGTTGATAAACACTGAAGCTTTCTTT. Encoded protein: CAWSVPWGLINTEAFF.

The gene calls are TRBV27 and TRBJ1-6; D remains ambiguous. Deletions cut 5 bases from V and 4 bases from J, with 12 bases between. This CDR3 region has 15 residues. Per germline, CDR1 MNHEY and CDR2 SMNVEV (reference sequence). CDR3 in amino acids: CASSLDQTYNSPLHF. CDR3 sequence (DNA): TGTGCCAGCAGTCTCGACCAAACATATAATTCACCCCTCCACTTT.

V is TRBV18 and J is TRBJ2-2, with D perhaps matching TRBD1 (6 bases). The germline V gene encodes CDR1 KGHSH and CDR2 LQKENI. The V end lost 4 bases, the J end lost 2 bases, and 11 bases lay between the germline ends. The CDR3 totals 15 residues. The CDR3 is CASSLTDRNTGELFF. The CDR3 region has the DNA TGTGCCAGCTCACTAACGGACAGAAACACCGGGGAGCTGTTTTTT.

V usage is TRBV7-6 and J usage is TRBJ1-1; TRBD1 aligns across 12 bases. The V gene end was trimmed by 6 bases and the J gene end by 2 bases; junction bases not matched to a gene: 10. The CDR3 has 17 amino acids. CDR1 and CDR2 from the germline V gene are SGHVS and FNYEAQ. CDR3 residues: CASRAGTGGARNTEAFF. The CDR3, as DNA: TGTGCCAGCAGGGCCGGGACAGGGGGCGCGAGAAACACTGAAGCTTTCTTT.

The chain is built from TRBV7-9 and TRBJ2-3; D remains ambiguous. CDR3 length: 15 amino acids. Trimming took 1 base from V and 4 from J, leaving 12 bases between them. In germline, CDR1 is SEHNR, CDR2 FQNEAQ (reference sequence). The CDR3 DNA is TGTGCCAGCAGCTTAGGGTTGGGTAGTCCAGATACGCAGTATTTT. It specifies CASSLGLGSPDTQYF.